A selection of T cell receptor beta chains follows, all from one sample in a study of T cells in Graves' hyperthyroidism and ophthalmopathy. MiXCR, run by TCRdb on the multiplex PCR reads, gives a single entry per CDR3 protein. The sample records 350,000 to 450,000 distinct CDR3 sequences, about 18% being singletons. The sequenced sample was blood. These receptor sequences come from a woman aged 30 to 39 with Graves' hyperthyroidism that later progressed to Graves' ophthalmopathy. CDR3s include the opening cysteine and the closing phenylalanine or tryptophan. A D gene is named only where the DNA matches it firmly. Where a row states a size, it is once, few, many or the class of an expanded clone; other rows omit it.

D gene,J gene,V gene,clone size,CDR3 protein,CDR3 DNA
TRBD2,TRBJ2-5,TRBV11-2,many,CASSLVAGGPQETQYF,TGTGCCAGCAGCTTAGTAGCGGGAGGACCACAAGAGACCCAGTACTTC
TRBD2,TRBJ2-3,TRBV7-2,.,CASSQGLAVDTQYF,TGTGCCAGCAGCCAGGGACTAGCAGTAGATACGCAGTATTTT
TRBD2,TRBJ2-7,TRBV20-1,.,CSARPPAGYEQYF,TGCAGTGCTAGACCCCCAGCGGGGTACGAGCAGTACTTC
TRBD1,TRBJ1-5,TRBV28,many,CATLDGQAGQPQHF,TGTGCCACCCTAGACGGACAGGCCGGACAGCCCCAGCATTTT
TRBD2,TRBJ2-3,TRBV6-1,few,CASSRLAGAGGTDTQYF,TGTGCCAGCAGTCGGCTAGCGGGGGCGGGAGGCACAGATACGCAGTATTTT
.,TRBJ2-1,TRBV5-1,many,CASSFYGGNEQFF,TGCGCCAGCAGCTTTTATGGCGGAAATGAGCAGTTCTTC
.,TRBJ2-1,TRBV5-6,.,CASSLGKGYNEQFF,TGTGCCAGCAGCTTGGGTAAGGGTTACAATGAGCAGTTCTTC
.,TRBJ1-1,TRBV12-3/TRBV12-4,.,CASAGNMNTEAFF,TGTGCCAGCGCCGGGAATATGAACACTGAAGCTTTCTTT
TRBD2,TRBJ2-1,TRBV12-3/TRBV12-4,.,CASSRLAGVRDNEQFF,TGTGCCAGCAGTAGGCTAGCGGGAGTACGCGACAATGAGCAGTTCTTC
TRBD2,TRBJ2-5,TRBV28,many,CASSSGGASQETQYF,TGTGCCAGCAGTTCCGGGGGGGCATCCCAAGAGACCCAGTACTTC
.,TRBJ2-7,TRBV15,many,CATSREYIDEQYF,TGTGCCACCAGCAGGGAGTACATCGACGAGCAGTACTTC
TRBD1,TRBJ2-4,TRBV6-1,few,CASSATGLGFVIQYF,TGTGCCAGCAGTGCGACAGGGCTGGGGTTTGTCATTCAGTACTTC
.,TRBJ2-3,TRBV20-1,many,CSAADRTDTQYF,TGCAGTGCTGCGGATCGCACAGATACGCAGTATTTT
.,TRBJ2-4,TRBV12-3/TRBV12-4,many,CASSSKGANIQYF,TGTGCCAGCAGTTCTAAAGGGGCAAACATTCAGTACTTC
TRBD2,TRBJ2-6,TRBV5-1,few,CASSRAAGGSGANVLTF,TGCGCCAGCAGCCGAGCGGCGGGGGGTAGTGGGGCCAACGTCCTGACTTTC
.,TRBJ2-5,TRBV11-2,.,CASSRYRDQETQYF,TGTGCCAGCAGCCGCTACAGGGACCAAGAGACCCAGTACTTC
.,TRBJ1-1,TRBV6-1,few,CASRGGLMNTEAFF,TGTGCCAGCAGGGGGGGACTTATGAACACTGAAGCTTTCTTT
TRBD1,TRBJ2-7,TRBV3-1,many,CASSYPGQGPYEQYF,TGTGCCAGCAGCTACCCGGGACAGGGTCCCTACGAGCAGTACTTC
.,TRBJ1-3,TRBV15,few,CATSIGVGGNTIYF,TGTGCCACCAGCATCGGAGTGGGTGGAAACACCATATATTTT
.,TRBJ1-2,TRBV10-3,many,CAISNSGPNYGYTF,TGTGCCATCAGCAACAGTGGACCCAACTATGGCTACACCTTC
.,TRBJ2-2,TRBV11-1,.,CASSLQSGFLGRELFF,TGTGCCAGCAGCTTGCAATCTGGGTTCCTTGGCCGGGAGCTGTTTTTT
TRBD2,TRBJ2-3,TRBV2,.,CASTKGLAGAESTDTQYF,TGTGCCAGCACCAAGGGACTAGCGGGAGCCGAGAGCACAGATACGCAGTATTTT
.,TRBJ1-3,TRBV7-8,many,CASSQSNSVDTIYF,TGTGCCAGCAGCCAGAGCAATTCCGTGGACACCATATATTTT
.,TRBJ1-1,TRBV5-1,many,CASSLSGAGTEAFF,TGCGCCAGCAGCTTGTCCGGGGCCGGGACTGAAGCTTTCTTT
.,TRBJ1-1,TRBV4-1,few,CASSQGSFTEAFF,TGCGCCAGCAGCCAAGGTAGTTTCACTGAAGCTTTCTTT
TRBD1,TRBJ1-4,TRBV11-2,many,CASSPNSGGTGGVREKLFF,TGTGCCAGCAGCCCCAACTCAGGCGGGACAGGGGGCGTAAGGGAAAAACTGTTTTTT
TRBD1,TRBJ1-1,TRBV30,.,CAWSVTETGMNTEAFF,TGTGCCTGGAGTGTAACCGAGACAGGGATGAACACTGAAGCTTTCTTT
.,TRBJ1-5,TRBV27,few,CASSFGINQPQHF,TGTGCCAGCAGTTTCGGGATAAATCAGCCCCAGCATTTT
.,TRBJ2-7,TRBV12-3/TRBV12-4,.,CASSFPGDEQYF,TGTGCCAGCAGTTTTCCAGGGGACGAGCAGTACTTC
.,TRBJ2-7,TRBV18,many,CASSPGTAEQYF,TGTGCCAGCTCCCCCGGGACGGCTGAGCAGTACTTC
.,TRBJ1-3,TRBV9,once,CASSADSVGGNTIYF,TGTGCCAGCAGCGCGGACAGTGTTGGTGGAAACACCATATATTTT
.,TRBJ1-6,TRBV6-1,many,CASSPGSLGGSSYNSPLHF,TGTGCCAGCAGCCCAGGGAGCCTGGGGGGAAGCTCCTATAATTCACCCCTCCACTTT
.,TRBJ1-1,TRBV30,.,CAWRGRPLMNTEAFF,TGTGCCTGGAGAGGCAGGCCCTTAATGAACACTGAAGCTTTCTTT
TRBD1,TRBJ2-2,TRBV10-3,many,CAISDRGLPNTGELFF,TGTGCCATCAGTGACAGGGGGCTCCCAAACACCGGGGAGCTGTTTTTT
.,TRBJ2-3,TRBV28,many,CASSSGVYSTDTQYF,TGTGCCAGCAGTTCGGGGGTATATAGCACAGATACGCAGTATTTT
.,TRBJ1-1,TRBV6-1,many,CASSKGGAGQNTEAFF,TGTGCCAGCAGTAAGGGGGGGGCGGGTCAGAACACTGAAGCTTTCTTT
.,TRBJ1-2,TRBV6-5,many,CASSYSRGYFDGYTF,TGTGCCAGCAGTTACTCGCGGGGTTACTTTGATGGCTACACCTTC
.,TRBJ2-7,TRBV27,many,CASSRAGGGREQYF,TGTGCCAGCAGTAGGGCAGGGGGGGGGCGCGAGCAGTACTTC
TRBD1,TRBJ2-3,TRBV14,.,CASSPSPGTGVTSTDTQYF,TGTGCCAGCAGCCCCAGTCCCGGGACAGGAGTCACTAGCACAGATACGCAGTATTTT
.,TRBJ1-2,TRBV6-1,many,CASSEAGGVNGYTF,TGTGCCAGCAGTGAAGCCGGAGGGGTCAATGGCTACACCTTC
TRBD1,TRBJ1-2,TRBV5-1,.,CASSFGQVGYYGYTF,TGCGCCAGCAGCTTTGGACAGGTGGGGTACTATGGCTACACCTTC